These T cell receptor beta chains were read from a single sample in a study of blood T cell repertoires in COVID-19. Libraries were prepared by immunoSEQ multiplex PCR; TCRdb keeps only in-frame clonotypes and omits some of them. This sample carries 200,000 to 300,000 clones, roughly 86% of them seen once, and the ten largest clones take roughly 4.9%. Sequencing was done on a sample of peripheral blood. The receptor set was obtained from a woman aged 55-69 years with COVID-19, enrolled during active disease. Each CDR3 is given with its conserved first and last residue. The order of the fields is clone size, J gene, D gene, V gene, CDR3 DNA, CDR3 protein. The D gene is left open where the match is weak. Rows may omit the clone size; those that give it use once, few, many or a size class.

clone size: .
J gene: TRBJ2-1
D gene: .
V gene: TRBV9
CDR3 DNA: TGTGCCAGCAGCCCGAGCTACAATGAGCAGTTCTTC
CDR3 protein: CASSPSYNEQFF

clone size: .
J gene: TRBJ1-1
D gene: .
V gene: TRBV7-9
CDR3 DNA: TGTGCCAGCAGCTTAACCAGCACTGAAGCTTTCTTT
CDR3 protein: CASSLTSTEAFF

clone size: .
J gene: TRBJ1-1
D gene: .
V gene: TRBV19
CDR3 DNA: TGTGCCTCCCTTGGGGTCTCGGGGGGCATCACTGAAGCTTTCTTT
CDR3 protein: CASLGVSGGITEAFF

clone size: once
J gene: TRBJ1-6
D gene: .
V gene: TRBV2
CDR3 DNA: TGTGCCAGCAGTCTGGACACGCAGGGGAGCTCCTATAATTCACCCCTCCACTTT
CDR3 protein: CASSLDTQGSSYNSPLHF

clone size: many
J gene: TRBJ1-2
D gene: TRBD1
V gene: TRBV6-5
CDR3 DNA: TGTGCCAGCAGTTACTCGAGAACAGGGGGAAACTATGGCTACACCTTC
CDR3 protein: CASSYSRTGGNYGYTF

clone size: .
J gene: TRBJ1-4
D gene: TRBD1
V gene: TRBV25-1
CDR3 DNA: TGTGCCAGCAGGGAGGGGGCTCGGGAAAAACTGTTTTTT
CDR3 protein: CASREGAREKLFF

clone size: .
J gene: TRBJ2-2
D gene: TRBD2
V gene: TRBV7-9
CDR3 DNA: TGTGCCAGCAGCCGATCGGGACTAGCGGAGGGGGAGCTGTTTTTT
CDR3 protein: CASSRSGLAEGELFF

clone size: .
J gene: TRBJ1-5
D gene: .
V gene: TRBV6-2/TRBV6-3
CDR3 DNA: TGTGCCAGCAGTCGGGGTTACAATCAGCCCCAGCATTTT
CDR3 protein: CASSRGYNQPQHF

clone size: .
J gene: TRBJ1-2
D gene: .
V gene: TRBV6-5
CDR3 DNA: TGTGCCAGCAGGGCGAGCGGGAGGGAGGACTATGGCTACACCTTC
CDR3 protein: CASRASGREDYGYTF

clone size: .
J gene: TRBJ1-2
D gene: .
V gene: TRBV24-1
CDR3 DNA: TGTGCCACCAGTGATTCAGGGGCGGGGGACTATGGCTACACCTTC
CDR3 protein: CATSDSGAGDYGYTF

clone size: .
J gene: TRBJ1-1
D gene: TRBD1
V gene: TRBV20-1
CDR3 DNA: TGCAGTGCTAGAAGGGGGCTCGGAGATTTCTTT
CDR3 protein: CSARRGLGDFF

clone size: .
J gene: TRBJ1-6
D gene: .
V gene: TRBV19
CDR3 DNA: TGTGCCAGTAGGGAGAGCTCCTATAATTCACCCCTCCACTTT
CDR3 protein: CASRESSYNSPLHF

clone size: many
J gene: TRBJ2-1
D gene: TRBD2
V gene: TRBV5-1
CDR3 DNA: TGCGCCAGCGCAACTAGCGTTGATTCGAGTGAGCAGTTCTTC
CDR3 protein: CASATSVDSSEQFF

clone size: .
J gene: TRBJ2-3
D gene: TRBD2
V gene: TRBV29-1
CDR3 DNA: TGCAGCGTTGGGGGCGGGAGGTCTACAGATACGCAGTATTTT
CDR3 protein: CSVGGGRSTDTQYF

clone size: .
J gene: TRBJ2-5
D gene: TRBD2
V gene: TRBV27
CDR3 DNA: TGTGCCAGCAGTTTGACTTACTCGGGGGGAGAGACCCAGTACTTC
CDR3 protein: CASSLTYSGGETQYF

clone size: few
J gene: TRBJ2-7
D gene: .
V gene: TRBV25-1
CDR3 DNA: TGTGCCAGCAGTGAAGAAGGGCGGGGCTACGAGCAGTACTTC
CDR3 protein: CASSEEGRGYEQYF

clone size: .
J gene: TRBJ2-7
D gene: TRBD1
V gene: TRBV27
CDR3 DNA: TGTGCCAGCAGTTTAAAGCAGCCGGGACAGGGGTACGAGCAGTACTTC
CDR3 protein: CASSLKQPGQGYEQYF

clone size: .
J gene: TRBJ2-2
D gene: TRBD2
V gene: TRBV11-2
CDR3 DNA: TGTGCCAGCAGCTTAGGGCGTAGCGGGAGTGTCACCGGGGAGCTGTTTTTT
CDR3 protein: CASSLGRSGSVTGELFF

clone size: .
J gene: TRBJ1-2
D gene: TRBD1
V gene: TRBV11-2
CDR3 DNA: TGTGCCAGCAGCCCCGGGACAGGGAACTATGGCTACACCTTC
CDR3 protein: CASSPGTGNYGYTF

clone size: .
J gene: TRBJ2-1
D gene: .
V gene: TRBV14
CDR3 DNA: TGTGCCAGCAGCCAAGGTCTCGGGATCTACAATGAGCAGTTCTTC
CDR3 protein: CASSQGLGIYNEQFF

clone size: .
J gene: TRBJ2-1
D gene: .
V gene: TRBV24-1
CDR3 DNA: TGTGCCACCAGTGACCCGAGAGCGGGTCGCAATGAGCAGTTCTTC
CDR3 protein: CATSDPRAGRNEQFF

clone size: .
J gene: TRBJ2-3
D gene: TRBD2
V gene: TRBV7-7
CDR3 DNA: TGTGCCAGCAGCAGGGGACTAGGCGGGCAGGTGACTGATACGCAGTATTTT
CDR3 protein: CASSRGLGGQVTDTQYF

clone size: once
J gene: TRBJ2-7
D gene: TRBD1
V gene: TRBV7-9
CDR3 DNA: TGTGCCAGCAGCTTAGTGGGGACAGGGGTCTACGAGCAGTACTTC
CDR3 protein: CASSLVGTGVYEQYF

clone size: .
J gene: TRBJ2-3
D gene: TRBD2
V gene: TRBV11-2
CDR3 DNA: TGTGCCAGCAGATACTACCCCACTAGCGGAGGGACAGATACGCAGTATTTT
CDR3 protein: CASRYYPTSGGTDTQYF

clone size: .
J gene: TRBJ1-5
D gene: TRBD1
V gene: TRBV27
CDR3 DNA: TGTGCCAGCAGTTTCGGTCGGGGACAGGGGGCGCGTAGCAATCAGCCCCAGCATTTT
CDR3 protein: CASSFGRGQGARSNQPQHF

clone size: .
J gene: TRBJ2-7
D gene: .
V gene: TRBV19
CDR3 DNA: TGTGCCAGTAGACTCTCCGGGGGGCTCGAGCAGTACTTC
CDR3 protein: CASRLSGGLEQYF

clone size: .
J gene: TRBJ2-7
D gene: TRBD2
V gene: TRBV10-2
CDR3 DNA: TGCGCCAGCAGGCGGTGGGCTAGCGGCTACTACGAGCAGTACTTC
CDR3 protein: CASRRWASGYYEQYF

clone size: .
J gene: TRBJ2-3
D gene: TRBD2
V gene: TRBV6-5
CDR3 DNA: TGTGCCAGCAGGGGGGGGAGCGGCGGCACAGATACGCAGTATTTT
CDR3 protein: CASRGGSGGTDTQYF

clone size: .
J gene: TRBJ1-4
D gene: .
V gene: TRBV11-3
CDR3 DNA: TGTGCCAGCAGCCCCGGGGGAGCATTTGAGCAGGAAAAACTGTTTTTT
CDR3 protein: CASSPGGAFEQEKLFF

clone size: once
J gene: TRBJ2-5
D gene: TRBD2
V gene: TRBV9
CDR3 DNA: TGTGCCAGCAGCCCCGGACTAGCGGGAGGTCCCCAACAAGAGACCCAGTACTTC
CDR3 protein: CASSPGLAGGPQQETQYF

clone size: .
J gene: TRBJ2-2
D gene: .
V gene: TRBV11-2
CDR3 DNA: TGTGCCAGCAGCTTAGTTGTCTCACAGGTTGGGGTCGGGGAGCTGTTTTTT
CDR3 protein: CASSLVVSQVGVGELFF

clone size: once
J gene: TRBJ2-6
D gene: .
V gene: TRBV5-5
CDR3 DNA: TGTGCCAGCAGTCAGGGGCCCAAACCTGGGGCCAACGTCCTGACTTTC
CDR3 protein: CASSQGPKPGANVLTF

clone size: .
J gene: TRBJ1-5
D gene: TRBD1
V gene: TRBV18
CDR3 DNA: TGTGCCAGCGCGACCGGGACAGACAATCAGCCCCAGCATTTT
CDR3 protein: CASATGTDNQPQHF

clone size: .
J gene: TRBJ1-1
D gene: TRBD1
V gene: TRBV28
CDR3 DNA: TGTGCCAGCAGTTTCCAACAAAGGGGGCGGACTGAAGCTTTCTTT
CDR3 protein: CASSFQQRGRTEAFF

clone size: few
J gene: TRBJ1-2
D gene: TRBD1
V gene: TRBV3-1/TRBV3-2
CDR3 DNA: TGTGCCAGCAGCCAAGATCGAAAGGGGGCCTATGGCTACACCTTC
CDR3 protein: CASSQDRKGAYGYTF

clone size: .
J gene: TRBJ2-5
D gene: TRBD2
V gene: TRBV15
CDR3 DNA: TGTGCCACCAGCGTGGGACTAGCGGGAGGAGGGCAAGAGACCCAGTACTTC
CDR3 protein: CATSVGLAGGGQETQYF

clone size: .
J gene: TRBJ2-1
D gene: TRBD2
V gene: TRBV5-4
CDR3 DNA: TGTGCCAGCAGCTTGGTTGCGGGAGCGGGCAATGAGCAGTTCTTC
CDR3 protein: CASSLVAGAGNEQFF

clone size: few
J gene: TRBJ1-2
D gene: TRBD1
V gene: TRBV28
CDR3 DNA: TGTGCCAGCAGGGTGGGCGGACAGGGGGCGAGCTATGGCTACACCTTC
CDR3 protein: CASRVGGQGASYGYTF

clone size: .
J gene: TRBJ1-5
D gene: .
V gene: TRBV21-1
CDR3 DNA: TGTGCCAGCAGCAAAGGCGGGGGAAATCAGCCCCAGCATTTT
CDR3 protein: CASSKGGGNQPQHF

clone size: .
J gene: TRBJ2-7
D gene: TRBD2
V gene: TRBV7-2
CDR3 DNA: TGTGCCAGCAGCTTAGCGACTAGCGGGAGTTACGAGCAGTACTTC
CDR3 protein: CASSLATSGSYEQYF

clone size: .
J gene: TRBJ2-1
D gene: TRBD2
V gene: TRBV2
CDR3 DNA: TGTGCCAGCAGCCACAGGACTAGCGGGACCGGCTCCTACAATGAGCAGTTCTTC
CDR3 protein: CASSHRTSGTGSYNEQFF

clone size: once
J gene: TRBJ1-2
D gene: .
V gene: TRBV28
CDR3 DNA: TGTGCCAGCAGTTTATGGACTGCTTATGGCTACACCTTC
CDR3 protein: CASSLWTAYGYTF

clone size: .
J gene: TRBJ1-4
D gene: .
V gene: TRBV7-9
CDR3 DNA: TGTGCCAGCAGCTCGGAAGGACTCTACGTAAAGGAAAAACTGTTTTTT
CDR3 protein: CASSSEGLYVKEKLFF

clone size: .
J gene: TRBJ1-1
D gene: .
V gene: TRBV7-3
CDR3 DNA: TGTGCCAGCAGCTTTCGCGTGAACACTGAAGCTTTCTTT
CDR3 protein: CASSFRVNTEAFF